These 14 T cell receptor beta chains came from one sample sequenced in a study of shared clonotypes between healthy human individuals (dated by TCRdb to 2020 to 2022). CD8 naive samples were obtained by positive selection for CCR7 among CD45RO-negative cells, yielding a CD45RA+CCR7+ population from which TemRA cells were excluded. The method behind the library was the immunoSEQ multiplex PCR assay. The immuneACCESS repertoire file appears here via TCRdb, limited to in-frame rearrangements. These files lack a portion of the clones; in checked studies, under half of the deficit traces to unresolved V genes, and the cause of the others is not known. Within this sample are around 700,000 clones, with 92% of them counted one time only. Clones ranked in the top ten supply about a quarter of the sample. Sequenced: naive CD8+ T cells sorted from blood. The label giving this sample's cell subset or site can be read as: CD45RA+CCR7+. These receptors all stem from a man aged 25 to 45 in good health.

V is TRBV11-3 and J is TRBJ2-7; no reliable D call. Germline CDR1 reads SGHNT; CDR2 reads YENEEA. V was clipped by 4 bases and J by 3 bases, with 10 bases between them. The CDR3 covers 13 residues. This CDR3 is CASSYGTNYEQYF. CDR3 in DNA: TGTGCCAGCAGCTACGGAACAAACTACGAGCAGTACTTC.

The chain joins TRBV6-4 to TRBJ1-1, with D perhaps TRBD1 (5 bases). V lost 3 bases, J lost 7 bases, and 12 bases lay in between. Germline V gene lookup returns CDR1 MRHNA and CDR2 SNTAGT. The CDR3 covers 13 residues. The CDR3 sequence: CASSEVGLGEAFF. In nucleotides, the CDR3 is TGTGCCAGCAGTGAGGTGGGGCTGGGTGAAGCTTTCTTT.

The CDR3 DNA reads TGCGCCAGCATTTGGCCGGGAACTGAGAGGTGGGATACGCAGTATTTT. Residues: CASIWPGTERWDTQYF. This chain joins TRBV10-1 and TRBJ2-3; D is possibly TRBD2 (5 bases). The CDR3 is 16 residues long. Trimming removed 7 bases from V and 6 bases from J, with 23 bases in between. Germline V gene lookup returns CDR1 WNHNN and CDR2 SYGVQD (reference sequence).

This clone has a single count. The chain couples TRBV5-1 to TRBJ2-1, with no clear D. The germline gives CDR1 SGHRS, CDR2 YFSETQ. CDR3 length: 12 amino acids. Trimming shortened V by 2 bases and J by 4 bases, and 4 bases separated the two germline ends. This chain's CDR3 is CASSFGYNEQFF. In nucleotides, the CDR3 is TGCGCCAGCAGCTTCGGGTACAATGAGCAGTTCTTC.

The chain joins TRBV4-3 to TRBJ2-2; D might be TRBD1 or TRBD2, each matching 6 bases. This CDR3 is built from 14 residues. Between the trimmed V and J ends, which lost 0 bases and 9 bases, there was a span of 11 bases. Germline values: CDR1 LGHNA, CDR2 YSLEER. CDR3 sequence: CASSQDLGGRELFF. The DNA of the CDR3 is TGCGCCAGCAGCCAAGATCTGGGGGGCCGGGAGCTGTTTTTT.

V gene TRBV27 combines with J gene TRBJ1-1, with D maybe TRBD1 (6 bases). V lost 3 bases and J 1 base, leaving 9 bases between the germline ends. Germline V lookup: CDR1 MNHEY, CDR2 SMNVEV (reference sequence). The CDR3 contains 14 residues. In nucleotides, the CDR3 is TGTGCCAGCAGTTTCCTGGGACAGAACACTGAAGCTTTCTTT. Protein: CASSFLGQNTEAFF.

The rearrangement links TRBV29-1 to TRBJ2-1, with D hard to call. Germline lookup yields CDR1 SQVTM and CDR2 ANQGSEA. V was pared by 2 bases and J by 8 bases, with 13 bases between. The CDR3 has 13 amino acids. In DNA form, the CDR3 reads TGCAGCGTTGAAAGGCTAGAAATTGATGAGCAGTTCTTC. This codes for CSVERLEIDEQFF.

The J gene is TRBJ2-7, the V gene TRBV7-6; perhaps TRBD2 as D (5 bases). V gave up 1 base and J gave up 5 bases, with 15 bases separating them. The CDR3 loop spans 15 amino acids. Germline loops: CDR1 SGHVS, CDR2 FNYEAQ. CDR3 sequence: CASSLERQVNNEQYF. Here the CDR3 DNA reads TGTGCCAGCAGCTTAGAGCGGCAGGTAAATAACGAGCAGTACTTC.

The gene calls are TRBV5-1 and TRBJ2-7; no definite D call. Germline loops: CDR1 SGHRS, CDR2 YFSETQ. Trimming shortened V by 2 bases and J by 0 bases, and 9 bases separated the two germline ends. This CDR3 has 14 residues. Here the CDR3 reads CASSFRTVSYEQYF. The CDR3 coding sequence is TGCGCCAGCAGCTTCCGCACGGTCTCCTACGAGCAGTACTTC.

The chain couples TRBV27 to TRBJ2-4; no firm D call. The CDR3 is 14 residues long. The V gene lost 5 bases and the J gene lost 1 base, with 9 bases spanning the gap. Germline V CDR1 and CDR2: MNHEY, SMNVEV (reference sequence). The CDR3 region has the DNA TGTGCCAGCAGTGTCATCGGGGCCAAAAACATTCAGTACTTC. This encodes CASSVIGAKNIQYF.

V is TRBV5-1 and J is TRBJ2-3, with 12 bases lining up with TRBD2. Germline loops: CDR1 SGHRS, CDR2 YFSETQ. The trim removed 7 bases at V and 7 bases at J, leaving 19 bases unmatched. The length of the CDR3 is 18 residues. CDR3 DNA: TGCGCCAGCGCGATGACTAGCGGGAGCACGAGCCTTAGGTATACGCAGTATTTT. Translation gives CASAMTSGSTSLRYTQYF.

The CDR3 loop is CASSPTSGSRNTEAFF. The CDR3, as DNA: TGTGCCAGCAGCCCAACCAGTGGGAGCCGGAACACTGAAGCTTTCTTT. This chain uses TRBV7-9 with TRBJ1-1; D gene uncertain. CDR3 length: 16 amino acids. Germline loops: CDR1 SEHNR, CDR2 FQNEAQ (reference sequence). The V end was cut by 5 bases, the J end by 1 base, with 17 bases between.

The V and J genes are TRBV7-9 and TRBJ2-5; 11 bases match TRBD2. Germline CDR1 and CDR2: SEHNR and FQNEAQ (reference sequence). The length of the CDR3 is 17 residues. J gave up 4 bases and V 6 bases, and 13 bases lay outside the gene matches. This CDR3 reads CASRTLGTSGLRETQYF. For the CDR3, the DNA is TGTGCCAGCAGAACCCTTGGGACTAGCGGATTGAGAGAGACCCAGTACTTC.

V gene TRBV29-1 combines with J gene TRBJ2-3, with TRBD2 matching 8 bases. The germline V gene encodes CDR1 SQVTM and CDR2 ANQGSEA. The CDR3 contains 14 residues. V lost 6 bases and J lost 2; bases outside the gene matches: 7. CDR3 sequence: CSVTSGSNTDTQYF. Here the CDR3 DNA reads TGCAGCGTAACTAGCGGTTCTAACACAGATACGCAGTATTTT.